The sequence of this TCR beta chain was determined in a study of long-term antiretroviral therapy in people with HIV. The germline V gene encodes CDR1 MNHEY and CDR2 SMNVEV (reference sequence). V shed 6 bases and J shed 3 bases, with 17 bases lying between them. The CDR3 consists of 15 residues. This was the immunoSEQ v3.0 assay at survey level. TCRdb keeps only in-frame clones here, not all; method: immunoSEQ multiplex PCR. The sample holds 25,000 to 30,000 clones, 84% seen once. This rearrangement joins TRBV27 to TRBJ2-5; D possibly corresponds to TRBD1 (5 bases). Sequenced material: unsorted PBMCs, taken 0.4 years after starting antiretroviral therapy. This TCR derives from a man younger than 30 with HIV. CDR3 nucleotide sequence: TGTGCCAGCAGCCCGAGGTCAGGGAAGGAAGAGACCCAGTACTTC. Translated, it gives CASSPRSGKEETQYF.